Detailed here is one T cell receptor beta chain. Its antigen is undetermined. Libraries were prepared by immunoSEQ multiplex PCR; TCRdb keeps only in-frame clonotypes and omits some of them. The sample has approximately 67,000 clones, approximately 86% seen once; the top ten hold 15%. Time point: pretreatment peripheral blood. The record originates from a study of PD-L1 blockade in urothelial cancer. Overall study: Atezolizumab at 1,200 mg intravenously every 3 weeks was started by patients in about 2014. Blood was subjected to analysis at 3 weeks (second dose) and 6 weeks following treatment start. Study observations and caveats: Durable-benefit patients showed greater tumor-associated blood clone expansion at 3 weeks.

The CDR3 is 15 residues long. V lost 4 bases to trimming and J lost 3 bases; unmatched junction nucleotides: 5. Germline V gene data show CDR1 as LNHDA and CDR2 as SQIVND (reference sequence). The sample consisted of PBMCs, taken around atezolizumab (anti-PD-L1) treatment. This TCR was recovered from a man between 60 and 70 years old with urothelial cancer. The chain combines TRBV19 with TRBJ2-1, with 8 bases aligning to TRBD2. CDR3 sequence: CASSSNSGNYNEQFF. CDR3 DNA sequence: TGTGCCAGTAGTAGCAATAGCGGGAACTACAATGAGCAGTTCTTC.